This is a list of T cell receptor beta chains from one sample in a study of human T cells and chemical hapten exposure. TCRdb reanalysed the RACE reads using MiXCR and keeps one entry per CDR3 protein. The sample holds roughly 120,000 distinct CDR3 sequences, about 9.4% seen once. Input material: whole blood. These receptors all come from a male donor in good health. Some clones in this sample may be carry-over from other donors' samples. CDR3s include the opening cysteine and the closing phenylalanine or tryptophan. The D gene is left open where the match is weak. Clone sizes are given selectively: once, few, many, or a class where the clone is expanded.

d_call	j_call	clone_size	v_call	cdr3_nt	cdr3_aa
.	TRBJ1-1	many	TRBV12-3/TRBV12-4	TGTGCCAGCAGTTTTTCAGACAGAATGAACACTGAAGCTTTCTTT	CASSFSDRMNTEAFF
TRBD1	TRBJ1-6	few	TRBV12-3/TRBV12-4	TGTGCCAGCAGGGGGACAGGGGTTCCTAATTCACCCCTCCACTTT	CASRGTGVPNSPLHF
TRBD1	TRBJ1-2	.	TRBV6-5	TGTGCCAGCAGTAACAACGGACAGGGCAGAGGCTATGGCTACACCTTC	CASSNNGQGRGYGYTF
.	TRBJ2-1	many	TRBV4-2	TGTGCCAGCAGCCAAGGAGGGGTATTCAATGAGCAGTTCTTC	CASSQGGVFNEQFF
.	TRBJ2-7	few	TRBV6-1	TGTGCCAGCAGTGAATGGGGGGACTCCTACGAGCAGTACTTC	CASSEWGDSYEQYF
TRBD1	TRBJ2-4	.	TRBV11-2	TGTGCCAGCAGCTCGTGGGGACAGGGGTTATACTTC	CASSSWGQGLYF
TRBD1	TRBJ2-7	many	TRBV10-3	TGTGCCATCAGTGATATCGAGACAGACAGGGTCGGCGAGCAGTACTTC	CAISDIETDRVGEQYF
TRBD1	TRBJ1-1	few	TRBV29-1	TGCAGCGTTGACCGGACAGGGAACACTGAAGCTTTCTTT	CSVDRTGNTEAFF
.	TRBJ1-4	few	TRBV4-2	TGTGCCAGCAGCCACTTGCAGGACGAAAAACTGTTTTTT	CASSHLQDEKLFF
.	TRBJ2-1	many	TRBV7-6	TGTGCCAGCAGCTATGCCCGGGCACCCGGTAATGAGCAGTTCTTC	CASSYARAPGNEQFF
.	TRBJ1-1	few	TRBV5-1	TGCGCCAGCAGCTTGGCCTGGGGGGCTGAAGCTTTCTTT	CASSLAWGAEAFF
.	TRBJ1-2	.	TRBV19	TGTGCCAGTACGGAAACCCTGGGGCGTGGCTACACCTTC	CASTETLGRGYTF
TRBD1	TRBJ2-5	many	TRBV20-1	TGCAGTGCAGCGCAGGGGGCGGGTGAGACCCAGTACTTC	CSAAQGAGETQYF
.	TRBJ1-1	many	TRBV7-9	TGTGCCAGCAGCTTATATTTGGGCCGGGAAGCTTTCTTT	CASSLYLGREAFF
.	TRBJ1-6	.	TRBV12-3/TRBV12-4	TGTGCCAGCAGTTTGAGGGGGGCAGGTTCACCCCTCCACTTT	CASSLRGAGSPLHF
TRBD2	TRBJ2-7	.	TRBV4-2	TGTGCCAGCAGCCAAGTCACTAGCGGAACCTACGAGCAGTACTTC	CASSQVTSGTYEQYF
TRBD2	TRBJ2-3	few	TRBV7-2	TGTGCCAGCAGCTCAAGGACTAGCGGGGACCGCACAGATACGCAGTATTTT	CASSSRTSGDRTDTQYF
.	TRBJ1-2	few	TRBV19	TGTGCCAGTAGTGAAATTCACGCGGGACCGCACTATGGCTACACCTTC	CASSEIHAGPHYGYTF
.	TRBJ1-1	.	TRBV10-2	TGCGCCAGCAGTGTGAACAGCGACACTGAAGCTTTCTTT	CASSVNSDTEAFF
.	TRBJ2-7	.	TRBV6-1	TGTGCCAGCAGTGCACCTGGAGGCGGAGCGTACGAGCAGTACTTC	CASSAPGGGAYEQYF
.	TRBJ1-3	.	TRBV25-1	TGTGCCAGCAGCCGTACAGGTTTCGGAAACACCATATATTTT	CASSRTGFGNTIYF
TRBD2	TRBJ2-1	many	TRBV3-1	TGTGCCAGCAGCCAAGATCCGGGGGGTAGGTACAATGAGCAGTTCTTC	CASSQDPGGRYNEQFF
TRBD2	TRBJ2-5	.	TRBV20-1	TGCAGTGCTAGCCTAGCGGGAGAAGAGACCCAGTACTTC	CSASLAGEETQYF
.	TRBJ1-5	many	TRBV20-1	TGCAGTGCTAGTCCCCCGGGCGGATACAATCAGCCCCAGCATTTT	CSASPPGGYNQPQHF
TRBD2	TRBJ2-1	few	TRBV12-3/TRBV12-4	TGTGCCAGCAGTACCACCGGGACTAGTTACAATGAGCAGTTCTTC	CASSTTGTSYNEQFF
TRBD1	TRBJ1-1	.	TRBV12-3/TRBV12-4	TGTGCCAGCAGTTTAGCGGGGGACAGGGGACAGAACACTGAAGCTTTCTTT	CASSLAGDRGQNTEAFF
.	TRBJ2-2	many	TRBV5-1	TGCGCCAGCAGCTTGGGACAGGGAGGTACCGGGGAGCTGTTTTTT	CASSLGQGGTGELFF
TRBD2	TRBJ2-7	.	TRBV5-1	TGCGCCAGCAGCTTGACGGCTAGCGGGAGGGGAGAGCAGTACTTC	CASSLTASGRGEQYF
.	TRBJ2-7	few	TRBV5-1	TGCGCCAGCAGCTTGACAGCGGACTTTTACGAGCAGTACTTC	CASSLTADFYEQYF
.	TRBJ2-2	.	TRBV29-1	TGCAGCGTTATCGAGAACACCGGGGAGCTGTTTTTT	CSVIENTGELFF
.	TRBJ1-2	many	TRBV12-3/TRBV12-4	TGTGCCAGCAGGCCTACAGGGATTTCTGGCTACACCTTC	CASRPTGISGYTF
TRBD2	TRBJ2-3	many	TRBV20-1	TGCAGTGCAGGGACTAGCGGGAGCGGCCGCACCACAGATACGCAGTATTTT	CSAGTSGSGRTTDTQYF